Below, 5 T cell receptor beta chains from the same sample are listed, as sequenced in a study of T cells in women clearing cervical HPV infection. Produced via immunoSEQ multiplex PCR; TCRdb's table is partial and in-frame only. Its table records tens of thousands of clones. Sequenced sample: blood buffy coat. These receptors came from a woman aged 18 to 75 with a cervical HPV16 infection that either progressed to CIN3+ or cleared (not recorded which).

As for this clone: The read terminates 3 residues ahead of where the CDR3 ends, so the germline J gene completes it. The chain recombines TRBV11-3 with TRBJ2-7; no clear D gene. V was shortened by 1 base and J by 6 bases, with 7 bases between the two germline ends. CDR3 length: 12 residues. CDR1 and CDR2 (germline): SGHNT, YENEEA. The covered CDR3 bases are TGTGCCAGCAGCTTAGCAGTCCGCGAG. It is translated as CASSLAVRE. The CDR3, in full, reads CASSLAVREQYF.

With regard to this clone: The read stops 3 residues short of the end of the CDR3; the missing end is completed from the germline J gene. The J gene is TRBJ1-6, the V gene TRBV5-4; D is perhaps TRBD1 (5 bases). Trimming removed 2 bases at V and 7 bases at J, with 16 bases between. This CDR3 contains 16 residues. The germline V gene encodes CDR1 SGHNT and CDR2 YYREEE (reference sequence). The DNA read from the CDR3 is TGTGCCAGCAGCTTTGGGGGGGGATCGGGAAATTCACCC. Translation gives CASSFGGGSGNSP. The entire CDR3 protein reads CASSFGGGSGNSPLHF. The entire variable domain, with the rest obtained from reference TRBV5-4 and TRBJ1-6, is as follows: ETGVTQSPTHLIKTRGQQVTLRCSSQSGHNTVSWYQQALGQGPQFIFQYYREEENGRGNFPPRFSGLQFPNYSSELNVNALELDDSALYLCASSFGGGSGNSPLHFGNGTRLTVT.

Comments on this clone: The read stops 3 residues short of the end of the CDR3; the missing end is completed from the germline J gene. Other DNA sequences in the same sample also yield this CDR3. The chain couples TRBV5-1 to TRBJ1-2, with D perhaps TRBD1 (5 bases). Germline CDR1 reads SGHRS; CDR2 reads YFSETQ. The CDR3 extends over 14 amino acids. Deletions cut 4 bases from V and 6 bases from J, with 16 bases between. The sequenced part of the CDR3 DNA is TGCGCCAGCAGCCGGGAGGTAAGGGGCGATGGC. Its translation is CASSREVRGDG. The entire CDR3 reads CASSREVRGDGYTF. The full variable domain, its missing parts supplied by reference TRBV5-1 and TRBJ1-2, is KAGVTQTPRYLIKTRGQQVTLSCSPISGHRSVSWYQQTPGQGLQFLFEYFSETQRNKGNFPGRFSGRQFSNSRSEMNVSTLELGDSALYLCASSREVRGDGYTFGSGTRLTVV.

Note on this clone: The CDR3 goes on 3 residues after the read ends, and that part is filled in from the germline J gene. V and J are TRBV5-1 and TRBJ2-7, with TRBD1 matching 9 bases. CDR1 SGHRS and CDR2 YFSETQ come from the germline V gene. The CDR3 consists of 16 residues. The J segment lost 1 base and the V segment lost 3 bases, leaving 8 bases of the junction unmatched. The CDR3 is CASSSGTGRGSYEQYF. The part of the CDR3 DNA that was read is TGCGCCAGCAGCTCCGGGACAGGGAGGGGATCCTACGAG.

The CDR3 bases that were read are TGTGCCAAGCGGAGCGGGTTCGGCATT. This gives the protein CAKRSGFGI. The CDR3 reads in full as CAKRSGFGIQYF. The chain links TRBV2 to TRBJ2-4; tentative D call: TRBD2 (6 bases). With the read ending 3 residues before the CDR3 end, the germline J gene is used to fill in that end. The CDR3 is 12 amino acids. CDR1 and CDR2 from the germline V gene are SNHLY and FYNNEI. The V and J ends lost 10 bases and 9 bases respectively, with 16 bases between them.